This TCR beta chain emerged from a study of blood T cell repertoires in COVID-19. Across the study: The United States, Italy and Spain were the sources of the acute and convalescent COVID-19 samples. PBMCs, B-cell-depleted T cells, or T cells were the source of the cDNA or gDNA that made up the material.

The CDR3 has 13 residues. With V trimmed by 7 bases and J by 7 bases, 9 bases remained unmatched. Germline V gives CDR1 MDHEN, CDR2 SYDVKM. Per the original data handling: The assay estimated nucleated cells by amplifying reference gene primers. Measured with immunoSEQ multiplex PCR; TCRdb has only the in-frame clones, and not every one. V and J calls and clone size come straight from that table; D and trimming were deduced from the DNA. The data contain under 250,000 clones, approximately 90% of them singletons. V is TRBV28 and J is TRBJ1-1; 7 nucleotides match TRBD1. The sequencing input was peripheral blood. This TCR was sampled from a middle-aged man with acute or convalescent COVID-19. CDR3 residues: CASTVIRDSEAFF. CDR3 in DNA: TGTGCCAGCACCGTAATCCGGGACAGTGAAGCTTTCTTT.